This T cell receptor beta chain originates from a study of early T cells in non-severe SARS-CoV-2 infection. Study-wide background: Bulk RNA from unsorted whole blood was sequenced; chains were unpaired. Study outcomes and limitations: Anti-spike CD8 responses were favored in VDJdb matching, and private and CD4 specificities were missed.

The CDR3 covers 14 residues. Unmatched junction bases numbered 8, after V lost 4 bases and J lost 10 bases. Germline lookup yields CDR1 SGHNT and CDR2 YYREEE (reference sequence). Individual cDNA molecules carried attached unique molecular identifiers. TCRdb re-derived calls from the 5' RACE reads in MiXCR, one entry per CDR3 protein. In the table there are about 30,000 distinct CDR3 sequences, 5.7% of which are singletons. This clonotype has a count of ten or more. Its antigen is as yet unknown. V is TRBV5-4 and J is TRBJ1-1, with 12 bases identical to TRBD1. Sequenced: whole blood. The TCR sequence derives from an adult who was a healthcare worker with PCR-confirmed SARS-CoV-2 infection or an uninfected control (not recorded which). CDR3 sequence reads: CASSPLGQGASAFF. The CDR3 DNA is TGTGCCAGCAGCCCGCTGGGACAGGGGGCTTCAGCTTTCTTT.